This T cell receptor beta chain was sequenced in a study of T cells in localized non-small cell lung cancer. This clone came up a few times. Its target is not known. Repertoires were generated with immunoSEQ multiplex PCR, while TCRdb's copy carries only in-frame clones and drops some. The sample includes fewer than 2,000 clones, around a third seen only once; the top ten take about 12%. Points from the study as a whole: There was an association of higher blood T cell density with longer overall survival.

The germline V gene has CDR1 SGDLS and CDR2 YYNGEE. The CDR3 loop spans 15 amino acids. Trimming at V came to 4 bases and at J to 9 bases, leaving 13 bases not matched to a gene. The starting material was lung tumor tissue, obtained before any cancer treatment. The genes are TRBV9 and TRBJ2-1, with TRBD2 matching over 7 bases. This clonotype was sampled from a male donor older than 55 with stage III squamous cell lung carcinoma. CDR3 DNA sequence: TGTGCCAGCAGCCCGGCGGGGGAGGTTAGGGGTGAGCAGTTCTTC. Protein product: CASSPAGEVRGEQFF.